Shown below are 11 T cell receptor beta chains from a single sample sequenced in a study of response to subunit inactivated influenza vaccine. TCRdb reprocessed the RT-PCR reads with MiXCR, giving one entry per CDR3 protein. Among some 190,000 distinct CDR3 sequences listed, around an eighth were seen once. Material: CD8+ T cells sorted from PBMCs, obtained approximately 5 days after vaccination. These receptors came from a man in his forties or fifties who received an inactivated influenza vaccine.

This clonotype was counted a few times. This chain connects TRBV7-3 to TRBJ1-1; 7 nucleotides agree with TRBD1. The CDR3 is 15 amino acids. Germline loops: CDR1 SGHTA, CDR2 FQGTGA. The ends lost 6 bases at V and 4 bases at J; junction bases unmatched: 11. Here the CDR3 DNA reads TGTGCCAGCAGTTATCAACAGGGGTCGTTCACTGAAGCTTTCTTT. It yields the protein CASSYQQGSFTEAFF.

In this sample, this clonotype turned up a few times. The chain is built from TRBV18 and TRBJ2-7; 11 bases match TRBD2. V trimming: 6 bases; J trimming: 4 bases; junction bases outside the gene matches: 8. The CDR3 loop spans 15 amino acids. The germline CDR1 and CDR2 sequences are KGHSH and LQKENI. CDR3 sequence reads: CASSQSTSGGYEQYF. In DNA form, the CDR3 reads TGTGCCAGCTCCCAAAGTACTAGCGGGGGTTACGAGCAGTACTTC.

In regard to this clonotype: A read error may explain this, as a much larger clone is one base away. This chain connects TRBV24-1 to TRBJ1-2; D not certain. Germline CDR1 is KGHDR and CDR2 is SFDVKD. V lost 3 bases, J lost 4 bases, and 5 bases lay in between. This CDR3 comprises 12 residues. Written as DNA, the CDR3 is TGTGCCACCAGTGATGCCCTCTATGGCTACACCTTC. Protein product: CATSDALYGYTF.

The chain joins TRBV6-5 to TRBJ2-3, with 16 bases matching TRBD2. The germline gives CDR1 MNHEY, CDR2 SVGAGI. The trim removed 2 bases at V and 2 bases at J, leaving 7 bases unmatched. The CDR3 consists of 19 residues. CDR3 in amino acids: CASSYTGTSGRAPTDTQYF. The CDR3 DNA reads TGTGCCAGCAGTTACACCGGGACTAGCGGGAGGGCCCCCACAGATACGCAGTATTTT.

The rearrangement uses TRBV7-9 and TRBJ1-3, with 10 nucleotides matching TRBD1. Germline-derived CDR1 and CDR2 are SEHNR and FQNEAQ (reference sequence). V dropped 5 bases and J dropped 2; count of bases not matched to a gene: 6. The CDR3 runs to 16 residues. CDR3 in DNA: TGTGCCAGCAGCCGGGACAGGGGATCGGCTGGAAACACCATATATTTT. Its translation: CASSRDRGSAGNTIYF. Filled out from reference TRBV7-9 and TRBJ1-3, the complete variable domain reads DTGVSQNPRHKITKRGQNVTFRCDPISEHNRLYWYRQTLGQGPEFLTYFQNEAQLEKSRLLSDRFSAERPKGSFSTLEIQRTEQGDSAMYLCASSRDRGSAGNTIYFGEGSWLTVV.

A remark on this clonotype: A read error may explain this, as a much larger clone is one base away. This chain links TRBV12-3 or TRBV12-4 with TRBJ2-2; D gene ambiguous. CDR3 size: 11 residues. Trimming took 5 bases from V and 11 from J, leaving 9 bases between them. CDR3 nucleotide sequence: TGTGCCAGCAGTCTTTTGGACGAGCTGTTTTTT. Translated, it gives CASSLLDELFF.

This clonotype has more than one count but fewer than ten. The chain employs TRBV10-1 and TRBJ1-1; D gene uncertain. The CDR3 totals 14 residues. Trimming removed 8 bases from V and 2 bases from J, with 15 bases in between. Germline V gives CDR1 WNHNN, CDR2 SYGVQD (reference sequence). CDR3 in DNA: TGCGCCAGCTGTTCGGATTACCTTAACACTGAAGCTTTCTTT. Its translation: CASCSDYLNTEAFF.

Points on this clonotype: The junction departs from the called germline gene at one end, perhaps through a read error. The V gene is TRBV20-1, the J gene TRBJ2-7; 7 nucleotides match TRBD2. Germline assignment: CDR1 DFQATT and CDR2 SNEGSKA (reference sequence). This CDR3 has 14 residues. As DNA, the CDR3 is TGCAGTGCCCCCCCCGCTAGCGGAAACTACGGGCAGTACTTC. This codes for CSAPPASGNYGQYF.

This CDR3 reads CARCLGTGGRFLLHEQFF. DNA for the CDR3: TGTGCCCGCTGTTTAGGGACGGGGGGGCGTTTTTTGTTACATGAGCAGTTCTTC. This chain links TRBV2 with TRBJ2-1, with TRBD2 matching 8 bases. Germline values: CDR1 SNHLY, CDR2 FYNNEI. Trimming took 11 bases from V and 8 from J; bases not matched to a gene: 26. CDR3 length: 18 residues.

The chain has TRBV12-3 or TRBV12-4 and TRBJ2-5; possibly TRBD1 for D (6 bases). CDR3 length: 15 amino acids. Trimming took 7 bases from V and 1 from J, leaving 16 bases between them. CDR3 nucleotide sequence: TGTGCCAGCATCGCAGGGGAACCGGTCCAAGAGACCCAGTACTTC. It specifies CASIAGEPVQETQYF.

This clonotype has a handful of counts. This chain connects TRBV21-1 to TRBJ2-2; the listed D gene, TRBD1, was not tested against the DNA. TRBV21-1 is labeled a pseudogene. The CDR3 loop spans 16 amino acids. CDR3 loop: CASSRAGTANTGELFF. In nucleotides, the CDR3 is TGTGCCAGCAGCAGAGCCGGGACGGCGAACACCGGGGAGCTGTTTTTT.